The T cell receptor beta chain described here comes from a study of human T cells and chemical hapten exposure. In the study overall: TCR yield per sample varied, mainly due to pooled library volumes. General observations from the study: The number of TCRs above 1 in 1000 frequency did not change after DPC sensitization.

This clonotype was detected ten times or more. What it binds is unknown. Total RNA extraction was carried out from unfractionated whole blood. Using its own MiXCR run on the 5' RACE reads, TCRdb lists one record per CDR3 protein. The sample holds around 140,000 distinct CDR3 sequences, roughly 4.1% seen once. Germline-derived CDR1 and CDR2 are SNHLY and FYNNEI. CDR3 length equals 10 residues. Between the trimmed V and J ends, which lost 8 bases and 7 bases, there was a span of 8 bases. The V and J genes are TRBV2 and TRBJ1-2, with D possibly matching TRBD1 (5 bases). The sequence was collected from a female donor in good health. The CDR3 DNA sequence: TGTGCCAGCCGGGGGTTTGGCTACACCTTC. Translated, it gives CASRGFGYTF. The full variable domain, in which reference TRBV2 and TRBJ1-2 provide the parts outside the CDR3, is EPEVTQTPSHQVTQMGQEVILRCVPISNHLYFYWYRQILGQKVEFLVSFYNNEISEKSEIFDDQFSVERPDGSNFTLKIRSTKLEDSAMYFCASRGFGYTFGSGTRLTVV.